The present entry profiles one T cell receptor (beta chain) with its context. V was trimmed by 0 bases and J by 10 bases, leaving 14 bases between them. The length of the CDR3 is 15 residues. Germline assignment: CDR1 SGHRS and CDR2 YFSETQ. This sample stems from a study of control samples from healthy donors and cancer patients. The assay was immunoSEQ multiplex PCR, and TCRdb's table has in-frame clones only and misses some. In the table there are roughly 120,000 clones, more than 85% of which are singletons. V and J are TRBV5-1 and TRBJ1-6; D gene ambiguous. The clonotype comes from a man aged 50-60 years with head and neck cancer. Sequencing was carried out using PBMCs. The CDR3 DNA reads TGCGCCAGCAGCTTGGGGGCCGCTTGGGAGTCACCCCTCCACTTT. It translates to CASSLGAAWESPLHF. Complete variable domain (other parts from reference TRBV5-1 and TRBJ1-6): KAGVTQTPRYLIKTRGQQVTLSCSPISGHRSVSWYQQTPGQGLQFLFEYFSETQRNKGNFPGRFSGRQFSNSRSEMNVSTLELGDSALYLCASSLGAAWESPLHFGNGTRLTVT.